This entry lists 14 T cell receptor beta chains sequenced from one sample in a study of PD-1 blockade in mismatch repair-deficient tumors (dated by TCRdb to about 2017). The library was made by the immunoSEQ multiplex PCR assay. TCRdb limited this immuneACCESS table to in-frame rearrangements with V and J called. A share of clones is missing; checked studies link under half to unresolved V genes, and the rest is unexplained. Within this sample are about 67,000 clones, with approximately 82% of them counted one time only. The ten largest clonotypes hold nearly 5.5% of the sample. Sample: peripheral blood, taken 2 weeks after starting pembrolizumab. These receptors came from an adult with mismatch repair-deficient cancer.

V gene TRBV5-1 combines with J gene TRBJ2-4; D may match TRBD1 or TRBD2 (5 bases each). CDR1 is SGHRS and CDR2 is YFSETQ in the germline V gene. CDR3 size: 16 residues. V was clipped by 4 bases and J by 3 bases, with 17 bases between them. CDR3 nucleotides: TGCGCCAGCAGCATCGGGACGTTTAATGTCAAAAACATTCAGTACTTC. Amino acid sequence: CASSIGTFNVKNIQYF.

This clone was observed a few times. The V gene is TRBV7-2, the J gene TRBJ1-1; no clear D gene. With 4 bases removed from V and 1 base from J, the gap between germline ends came to 7 bases. Germline assignment: CDR1 SGHTA and CDR2 FQGNSA. The CDR3 has 13 amino acids. The CDR3 sequence is CASSSQENTEAFF. CDR3 DNA sequence: TGTGCCAGCAGCTCCCAGGAGAACACTGAAGCTTTCTTT.

The gene calls are TRBV18 and TRBJ2-7, with TRBD2 as a possible D gene (6 bases). This CDR3 is built from 15 residues. V gave up 3 bases and J gave up 3 bases, with 15 bases separating them. Per germline, CDR1 KGHSH and CDR2 LQKENI. The CDR3 sequence is CASSPGAGYGYEQYF. The CDR3 nucleotides read TGTGCCAGCTCACCGGGCGCGGGATATGGCTACGAGCAGTACTTC.

This rearrangement joins TRBV4-2 to TRBJ2-7; D might be TRBD1 (6 bases). V dropped 2 bases and J dropped 2 bases, with 13 bases sitting between them. The germline V gene has CDR1 LGHNA and CDR2 YNFKEQ. This CDR3 contains 15 residues. The DNA of the CDR3 is TGTGCCAGCAGCCAACAGTGGACAGAGGCCTACGAGCAGTACTTC. Translating it yields CASSQQWTEAYEQYF.

This clone has only one observation. An end of the junction differs from the germline gene, which may be a read error. CDR3 nucleotide sequence: TGTGCCTGGGGGGGTAGAGGTGGGCGCTACGAGAGAAGCTTC. Encoded protein: CAWGGRGGRYERSF. The V and J genes are TRBV30 and TRBJ2-7; D possibly uses TRBD1 or TRBD2 (5 bases each). This CDR3 region has 14 residues. Germline V gene data show CDR1 as GTSNPN and CDR2 as SVGIG (reference sequence).

The chain joins TRBV6-6 to TRBJ2-7; 12 bases are a match to TRBD2. The V segment lost 5 bases and the J segment 2 bases; nucleotides outside the gene matches: 7. This CDR3 has 16 amino acids. Germline CDR1 MNHNY, CDR2 SVGAGI (reference sequence). DNA for the CDR3: TGTGCCAGCAGTCCTCCTAGCGGGAGGGCCCCCTACGAGCAGTACTTC. Translating it yields CASSPPSGRAPYEQYF.

The V and J genes are TRBV7-6 and TRBJ1-2; no firm D call. CDR1 SGHVS and CDR2 FNYEAQ come from the germline V gene. Trimming pared 5 bases from V and 8 bases from J, leaving 15 bases between. The CDR3 is 13 amino acids. The DNA of the CDR3 is TGTGCCAGCAGCCTCAGTGGCCTGCGGGGCTACACCTTC. Residues: CASSLSGLRGYTF.

V is TRBV7-9 and J is TRBJ2-7; no reliable D call. This CDR3 region has 14 residues. The germline gives CDR1 SEHNR, CDR2 FQNEAQ (reference sequence). V was clipped by 2 bases and J by 2 bases, with 10 bases between them. This chain's CDR3 is CASSLLESPYEQYF. CDR3 coding DNA: TGTGCCAGCAGCTTATTGGAGAGTCCCTACGAGCAGTACTTC.

This sequence joins TRBV27 and TRBJ2-1; 8 bases are shared with TRBD2. From germline, CDR1 is MNHEY and CDR2 SMNVEV (reference sequence). V dropped 4 bases and J dropped 9; count of bases not matched to a gene: 2. The CDR3 is 12 residues long. CDR3 bases: TGTGCCAGCAGTTCTCGGGGGGGTGAGCAGTTCTTC. Its translation is CASSSRGGEQFF.

This chain links TRBV2 with TRBJ1-2; 9 nucleotides line up with TRBD1. Losses at the gene ends were 5 bases for V and 5 bases for J; bases not matched to a gene: 3. Per the germline V gene, CDR1 is SNHLY and CDR2 is FYNNEI. This CDR3 has 13 amino acids. CDR3 amino acids: CASSRTGEYGYTF. The CDR3 bases are TGTGCCAGCAGTCGGACAGGGGAGTATGGCTACACCTTC.

This sequence joins TRBV5-1 and TRBJ2-3; D may correspond to TRBD1 or TRBD2 (5 bases each). The CDR3 length is 17 residues. V was shortened by 4 bases and J by 2 bases, with 20 bases between the two germline ends. Germline loops: CDR1 SGHRS, CDR2 YFSETQ. CDR3 DNA: TGCGCCAGCAGCCGTTCCCTTGGTGGGGGATACACAGATACGCAGTATTTT. Encoded protein: CASSRSLGGGYTDTQYF.

The gene calls are TRBV5-1 and TRBJ1-1; D may be TRBD1 (6 bases). Germline V gene lookup returns CDR1 SGHRS and CDR2 YFSETQ. The length of the CDR3 is 15 residues. The V end was cut by 4 bases, the J end by 1 base, with 14 bases between. The CDR3 coding sequence is TGCGCCAGCAGCCCAGGGGCAGGATCGAACACTGAAGCTTTCTTT. Its translation: CASSPGAGSNTEAFF.

J is TRBJ2-3 and V is TRBV9; tentative D call: TRBD2 (5 bases). Between the trimmed V and J ends, which lost 4 bases and 2 bases, there was a span of 11 bases. Germline V gene lookup returns CDR1 SGDLS and CDR2 YYNGEE. CDR3 length: 14 residues. The CDR3 loop is CASSKSGITDTQYF. CDR3 coding DNA: TGTGCCAGCAGCAAAAGCGGAATCACAGATACGCAGTATTTT.

The V and J genes are TRBV19 and TRBJ1-3, with 11 bases lining up with TRBD1. The CDR3 loop spans 15 amino acids. V was clipped by 6 bases and J by 7 bases; unmatched bases: 8. The germline V gene has CDR1 LNHDA and CDR2 SQIVND (reference sequence). CDR3 residues: CASSTTGTGGNTIYF. The CDR3 DNA is TGTGCCAGTAGCACGACCGGGACAGGGGGGAACACCATATATTTT.